Below are 22 T cell receptor beta chains sequenced from a single sample in a study of blood T cell repertoires in COVID-19. Here immunoSEQ multiplex PCR was the method, and the copy in TCRdb shows in-frame clones only, minus some. The repertoire consists of more than 20,000 clones, with about 84% occurring once and the leading ten covering around 55%. Source material: peripheral blood. These receptors all come from a man aged 50 to 59 with active or convalescent COVID-19.

V gene TRBV27 combines with J gene TRBJ2-1, with 15 bases fitting TRBD2. After removal of 4 bases from V and 9 bases from J, the junction contained 4 bases not matched to a gene. There are 15 residues in the CDR3. Looked up from germline, CDR1 is MNHEY and CDR2 is SMNVEV (reference sequence). As DNA, the CDR3 is TGTGCCAGCAGTTCAGGACTAGCGGGAGGGGGTGAGCAGTTCTTC. Its translation: CASSSGLAGGGEQFF.

The genes are TRBV15 and TRBJ1-5, with a possible D match to TRBD1 (6 bases). Deletions cut 1 base from V and 7 bases from J, with 14 bases between. CDR1 and CDR2 from the germline V gene are LNHNV and YYDKDF (reference sequence). The CDR3 length is 15 residues. CDR3 DNA sequence: TGTGCCACCAGCAGAGCTACAGGGTCTTGGCAGCCCCAGCATTTT. It codes for CATSRATGSWQPQHF.

The chain joins TRBV2 to TRBJ2-7; possible D gene TRBD1, 6 bases. V dropped 6 bases and J dropped 4 bases, with 16 bases sitting between them. This CDR3 has 14 residues. The V gene's germline CDR1 is SNHLY and CDR2 FYNNEI. CDR3 region: CASSYPGHKYEQYF. DNA for the CDR3: TGTGCCAGCAGCTATCCGGGACACAAATACGAGCAGTACTTC.

This chain uses TRBV7-9 with TRBJ2-7, with 9 bases identical to TRBD1. Losses at the gene ends were 2 bases for V and 5 bases for J; bases not matched to a gene: 1. CDR3 size: 13 residues. The germline CDR1 and CDR2 sequences are SEHNR and FQNEAQ (reference sequence). Here the CDR3 DNA reads TGTGCCAGCAGCTTACGGACAGGGGACGAGCAGTACTTC. It translates to CASSLRTGDEQYF.

The chain combines TRBV28 with TRBJ2-4; D possibly corresponds to TRBD2 (7 bases). Germline V gives CDR1 MDHEN, CDR2 SYDVKM. V was trimmed by 0 bases and J by 5 bases, leaving 8 bases between them. The CDR3 has 14 residues. Written as DNA, the CDR3 is TGTGCCAGCAGTTTATGGGGGGGGCAAAACATTCAGTACTTC. Translating it yields CASSLWGGQNIQYF.

This clone was found once. This chain joins TRBV2 and TRBJ1-2, with TRBD1 matching 8 bases. CDR1 and CDR2 (germline): SNHLY, FYNNEI. The length of the CDR3 is 13 residues. Trimming cost V 4 bases and J 7 bases; bases outside gene matches: 5. The CDR3 sequence is CASSVDRASGYTF. Written as DNA, the CDR3 is TGTGCCAGCAGTGTGGACAGGGCTTCTGGCTACACCTTC.

This chain connects TRBV11-2 to TRBJ2-7; TRBD1 agrees at 11 bases. CDR1 SGHAT and CDR2 FQNNGV come from the germline V gene. The length of the CDR3 is 16 residues. V lost 6 bases and J lost 1; bases outside the gene matches: 8. For the CDR3, the DNA is TGTGCCAGCAGTAATCTCGGGACAGGGGGGTCCTACGAGCAGTACTTC. Protein: CASSNLGTGGSYEQYF.

The chain links TRBV4-2 to TRBJ2-7; the D is unclear. Germline CDR1 is LGHNA and CDR2 is YNFKEQ. CDR3 length: 15 amino acids. V was shortened by 1 base and J by 7 bases, with 17 bases between the two germline ends. The CDR3 region is CASSQAKGVSSEQYF. CDR3 nucleotides: TGTGCCAGCAGCCAAGCCAAAGGAGTTTCCTCTGAGCAGTACTTC.

The chain carries TRBV29-1 and TRBJ2-7; 8 bases agree with TRBD1. Germline V gene lookup returns CDR1 SQVTM and CDR2 ANQGSEA. J was trimmed by 4 bases and V by 2 bases; bases with no gene match: 7. The CDR3 consists of 14 residues. The CDR3 sequence is CSVESTGDPYEQYF. In nucleotides, the CDR3 is TGCAGCGTTGAATCGACAGGGGATCCTTACGAGCAGTACTTC.

J is TRBJ2-2 and V is TRBV21-1; the D call of TRBD2 is as the table states it, not checked on the DNA. TRBV21-1 is deemed a pseudogene. The length of the CDR3 is 16 residues. The CDR3 sequence: CASRPPGTEHTGELFF. The CDR3 nucleotides are TGTGCCAGCAGACCACCTGGGACTGAACACACCGGGGAGCTGTTTTTT.

The CDR3 region has the DNA TGTGCCAGCAGCTTCGGGACTCTTGATGAGCAGTTCTTC. This encodes CASSFGTLDEQFF. The rearrangement links TRBV7-2 to TRBJ2-1; D might be TRBD2 (6 bases). The V gene's germline CDR1 is SGHTA and CDR2 FQGNSA. This CDR3 is built from 13 residues. V shed 3 bases and J shed 8 bases, with 11 bases lying between them. The entire variable domain, with the rest obtained from reference TRBV7-2 and TRBJ2-1, is as follows: GAGVSQSPSNKVTEKGKDVELRCDPISGHTALYWYRQSLGQGLEFLIYFQGNSAPDKSGLPSDRFSAERTGGSVSTLTIQRTQQEDSAVYLCASSFGTLDEQFFGPGTRLTVL.

The chain combines TRBV6-5 with TRBJ1-1; TRBD1 is a possible D gene (5 bases). CDR1 and CDR2 from the germline V gene are MNHEY and SVGAGI. Trimming removed 4 bases at V and 7 bases at J, with 10 bases between. This CDR3 spans 12 amino acids. The CDR3 nucleotides are TGTGCCAGCAGTTTACCGGGGGTTGAAGCTTTCTTT. This gives the protein CASSLPGVEAFF.

The rearrangement uses TRBV5-1 and TRBJ1-6; 9 bases are a match to TRBD1. V was clipped by 4 bases and J by 10 bases; unmatched bases: 12. Germline V gene data show CDR1 as SGHRS and CDR2 as YFSETQ. This CDR3 contains 16 residues. The CDR3 reads CASSGTPGTGQSPLHF. CDR3 coding DNA: TGCGCCAGCAGCGGGACCCCCGGGACAGGGCAATCACCCCTCCACTTT.

V is TRBV13 and J is TRBJ1-5; 11 bases line up with TRBD1. V was clipped by 5 bases and J by 4 bases; unmatched bases: 10. Per germline, CDR1 PRHDT and CDR2 FYEKMQ (reference sequence). The CDR3 spans 17 residues. CDR3 nucleotide sequence: TGTGCCAGCAGCCGCTTATCCGGGACAGGGGGGAATCAGCCCCAGCATTTT. As protein: CASSRLSGTGGNQPQHF.

This rearrangement joins TRBV27 to TRBJ2-1; 15 bases match TRBD2. The CDR3 length is 17 residues. CDR1 MNHEY and CDR2 SMNVEV come from the germline V gene (reference sequence). Trimming at V came to 4 bases and at J to 1 base, leaving 2 bases not matched to a gene. CDR3 protein: CASSSGTSGRSYNEQFF. The CDR3 DNA sequence: TGTGCCAGCAGTTCCGGGACTAGCGGGAGGTCCTACAATGAGCAGTTCTTC.

This chain uses TRBV3-1 (or the pseudogene TRBV3-2) with TRBJ1-5; TRBD1 matches 9 bases. V shed 4 bases, J shed 2 bases, and the junction held 9 bases outside the gene matches. Germline CDR1 LGHDT, CDR2 YNNKEL (reference sequence). CDR3 length: 17 residues. The CDR3 nucleotides are TGTGCCAGCAGCCCATCACAGGGGGCGAACGGCAATCAGCCCCAGCATTTT. Its protein is CASSPSQGANGNQPQHF.

The gene calls are TRBV6-2 or TRBV6-3 and TRBJ1-5, with unresolved D. V lost 6 bases and J 4 bases, leaving 10 bases between the germline ends. Germline V gene data show CDR1 as MNHEY and CDR2 as SVGEGT. This CDR3 is 13 amino acids long. The CDR3 sequence is CASSLEQNQPQHF. CDR3 DNA sequence: TGTGCCAGCAGCCTAGAACAGAATCAGCCCCAGCATTTT.

This chain uses TRBV4-1 with TRBJ2-3, with 9 bases that match TRBD2. Trimming cost V 5 bases and J 5 bases; bases outside gene matches: 20. CDR3 length equals 19 residues. Germline V gene data show CDR1 as MGHRA and CDR2 as YSYEKL. Here the CDR3 reads CASSKGLAYPPRVQDTQYF. CDR3 nucleotides: TGCGCCAGCAGCAAAGGACTAGCGTACCCCCCCCGCGTACAAGATACGCAGTATTTT.

The rearrangement joins TRBV19 to TRBJ1-6, with a weak D call TRBD1 (5 bases). Germline CDR1 reads LNHDA; CDR2 reads SQIVND (reference sequence). With 3 bases removed from V and 7 bases from J, the gap between germline ends came to 10 bases. The CDR3 consists of 14 residues. CDR3 DNA sequence: TGTGCCAGTAGTATGGTAGGGGTAAATTCACCCCTCCACTTT. Protein: CASSMVGVNSPLHF.

This chain connects TRBV3-1 (or the pseudogene TRBV3-2) to TRBJ2-5, with D maybe TRBD2 (6 bases). The CDR3 extends over 13 amino acids. Germline V CDR1 and CDR2: LGHDT, YNNKEL (reference sequence). Trimming cost V 8 bases and J 3 bases, with 13 bases left between them. Written as DNA, the CDR3 is TGTGCCAGCTCCCCTCCGGGAGAAGAGACCCAGTACTTC. This codes for CASSPPGEETQYF.

In DNA, the CDR3 is TGCGCCAGCAGCTTTGACTACCCCACAGATACGCAGTATTTT. Residues: CASSFDYPTDTQYF. V is TRBV5-1 and J is TRBJ2-3, with D possibly matching TRBD2 (5 bases). The CDR3 consists of 14 residues. Germline lookup yields CDR1 SGHRS and CDR2 YFSETQ. The germline V and J ends were trimmed by 2 bases and 2 bases, with 9 bases remaining between them.

In its sample, this clone ranks as medium-sized (0.01 to 0.1%). V usage is TRBV19 and J usage is TRBJ1-1; the D gene is possibly TRBD1 (5 bases). The CDR3 sequence is 14 residues long. Germline V gene data show CDR1 as LNHDA and CDR2 as SQIVND (reference sequence). V lost 1 base and J lost 6, with 12 bases in between. CDR3 residues: CASSIGQGFAEAFF. DNA for the CDR3: TGTGCCAGTAGTATAGGTCAGGGCTTCGCTGAAGCTTTCTTT.